The 22 T cell receptor beta chains presented below share a single source sample, sequenced in a study of regulatory T cells in long-lasting Graves disease. Noted time point: newly diagnosed GD, antithyroid drugs for less than 3 months. PBMCs provided the RNA from which the TCR library was made. Investigators prepared the TCR beta libraries by applying iRepertoire HTBI primers and Arm-PCR of CDR3 regions. TCRdb reprocessed the multiplex PCR reads via MiXCR and lists one record per CDR3 protein. The sample has 400,000 to 500,000 distinct CDR3 sequences, about a sixth seen once. These data also featured in a second study, about T cells in Graves' hyperthyroidism and ophthalmopathy.

Material: peripheral blood mononuclear cells (PBMCs), obtained at new diagnosis, from a patient treated with antithyroid drugs. These receptors originate from a woman in her twenties or thirties with Graves disease.

In this sample, this clonotype turned up many times. J is TRBJ2-5 and V is TRBV20-1; TRBD1 matches 10 bases. There are 15 residues in the CDR3. The germline gives CDR1 DFQATT, CDR2 SNEGSKA (reference sequence). Unmatched junction bases numbered 6, after V lost 3 bases and J lost 2 bases. The CDR3 sequence: CSASPSDRGQETQYF. In nucleotides, the CDR3 is TGCAGTGCTAGTCCCTCGGACAGGGGGCAAGAGACCCAGTACTTC.

This clonotype appeared many times. The chain carries TRBV7-9 and TRBJ2-7; D may correspond to TRBD1 or TRBD2 (5 bases each). CDR1 is SEHNR and CDR2 is FQNEAQ in the germline V gene (reference sequence). The V and J ends lost 3 bases and 1 base respectively, with 13 bases between them. The CDR3 extends over 15 amino acids. CDR3 loop: CASSFQGEESYEQYF. CDR3 nucleotide sequence: TGTGCCAGCAGCTTTCAGGGAGAAGAGTCCTACGAGCAGTACTTC. The complete variable domain, with remaining parts taken from reference TRBV7-9 and TRBJ2-7, reads DTGVSQNPRHKITKRGQNVTFRCDPISEHNRLYWYRQTLGQGPEFLTYFQNEAQLEKSRLLSDRFSAERPKGSFSTLEIQRTEQGDSAMYLCASSFQGEESYEQYFGPGTRLTVT.

Of note for this clonotype: This may be a read error, as it is one base from a much larger clone. The chain carries TRBV20-1 and TRBJ1-1; D is undetermined. The CDR3 loop spans 10 amino acids. Germline CDR1 reads DFQATT; CDR2 reads SNEGSKA (reference sequence). The CDR3 DNA follows: TGCAGTGCTAGGAGCACTGATGCTTTCTTT. It codes for CSARSTDAFF.

This clonotype was counted many times. The chain employs TRBV29-1 and TRBJ2-7; D is tentatively TRBD1 or TRBD2 (7 bases each). Germline loops: CDR1 SQVTM, CDR2 ANQGSEA. V lost 7 bases, J lost 2 bases, and 15 bases lay in between. This CDR3 has 13 residues. The CDR3 bases are TGCAGCGCCATGACAGGGAGGGCCTACGAGCAGTACTTC. It yields the protein CSAMTGRAYEQYF.

This clonotype was seen ten or more times. This rearrangement joins TRBV10-3 to TRBJ2-3; 14 bases are shared with TRBD2. V shed 6 bases, J shed 1 base, and the junction held 9 bases outside the gene matches. Germline-derived CDR1 and CDR2 are ENHRY and SYGVKD. The CDR3 is 18 amino acids. CDR3 sequence reads: CAISQGLAGASGTDTQYF. Written as DNA, the CDR3 is TGTGCCATCAGCCAGGGACTAGCGGGAGCTTCTGGCACAGATACGCAGTATTTT.

At least ten counts were recorded for this clonotype. This rearrangement joins TRBV6-1 to TRBJ2-7; D not certain. The CDR3 consists of 11 residues. V was clipped by 6 bases and J by 5 bases, with 8 bases between them. In germline, CDR1 is MNHNS, CDR2 SASEGT. CDR3 loop: CASSRRDEQYF. In DNA, the CDR3 is TGTGCCAGCAGCCGTAGGGACGAGCAGTACTTC.

In this sample, this clonotype turned up many times. The CDR3 sequence: CASTLEGGGETQYF. DNA for the CDR3: TGTGCCAGCACCCTCGAAGGGGGAGGGGAGACCCAGTACTTC. The genes are TRBV6-1 and TRBJ2-5; tentatively, D is TRBD2 (7 bases). The germline V gene encodes CDR1 MNHNS and CDR2 SASEGT. The germline V and J ends were trimmed by 7 bases and 5 bases, with 17 bases remaining between them. The CDR3 spans 14 residues.

This clonotype was counted between two and nine times. V and J are TRBV13 and TRBJ2-1, with D perhaps assigned TRBD1 or TRBD2 (5 bases each). Trimming removed 5 bases at V and 7 bases at J, with 15 bases between. This CDR3 spans 14 amino acids. Germline V gene data show CDR1 as PRHDT and CDR2 as FYEKMQ (reference sequence). CDR3 nucleotides: TGTGCCAGCAGCCAAGGGACCCCGGGGAATGAGCAGTTCTTC. It translates to CASSQGTPGNEQFF.

This clonotype has at least ten counts. The chain couples TRBV20-1 to TRBJ2-7, with 11 bases lining up with TRBD2. CDR3 size: 18 residues. Trimming at V came to 3 bases and at J to 0 bases, leaving 13 bases not matched to a gene. Germline V gene data show CDR1 as DFQATT and CDR2 as SNEGSKA (reference sequence). The DNA for the CDR3 is TGCAGTGCTAGGGCCGCTGGACTAGCGGGTTACACCTCCTACGAGCAGTACTTC. Translating gives CSARAAGLAGYTSYEQYF.

Only one count was recorded for this clonotype. The rearrangement links TRBV29-1 to TRBJ2-7; possible D gene TRBD1, 6 bases. The CDR3 totals 14 residues. V was clipped by 4 bases and J by 0 bases, with 13 bases between them. The V gene's germline CDR1 is SQVTM and CDR2 ANQGSEA. CDR3: CSVGEDRSSYEQYF. For the CDR3, the DNA is TGCAGCGTTGGGGAAGACAGGAGCTCCTACGAGCAGTACTTC.

With respect to this clonotype: A single base separates this from a much larger clone, so it may be a read error. This chain links TRBV3-1 with TRBJ2-7, with TRBD1 matching 9 bases. The germline V gene has CDR1 LGHDT and CDR2 YNNKEL (reference sequence). CDR3 length equals 15 residues. The chain's CDR3 is CTSSHGQGWGYEQYF. The CDR3 DNA reads as TGTACCAGCAGCCACGGACAGGGGTGGGGGTACGAGCAGTACTTC.

This clonotype was counted at least ten times. The chain is built from TRBV29-1 and TRBJ2-3; possible D gene TRBD2, 6 bases. The CDR3 totals 13 residues. The V gene's germline CDR1 is SQVTM and CDR2 ANQGSEA. V was trimmed by 1 base and J by 1 base, leaving 6 bases between them. CDR3 sequence reads: CSVEGGGTDTQYF. CDR3 nucleotide sequence: TGCAGCGTTGAAGGCGGGGGCACAGATACGCAGTATTTT.

This clonotype was counted ten times or more. The V gene is TRBV28, the J gene TRBJ2-1; 7 positions agree with TRBD2. Germline CDR1 MDHEN, CDR2 SYDVKM. The CDR3 is made up of 15 amino acids. Losses at the gene ends were 3 bases for V and 4 bases for J; bases not matched to a gene: 6. CDR3 in DNA: TGTGCCAGCAGTTTTTTGCGGGGGATATACAATGAGCAGTTCTTC. Encoded protein: CASSFLRGIYNEQFF.

This clonotype was counted a few times. The CDR3 DNA reads TGTGCCAGTAGCATGCTAGCGGGAGGTGGCAATGAGCAGTTCTTC. The encoded protein is CASSMLAGGGNEQFF. The V and J genes are TRBV19 and TRBJ2-1; 11 nucleotides match TRBD2. With 6 bases clipped from V and 6 bases from J, the junction kept 7 bases outside the gene matches. The CDR3 totals 15 residues. Looked up from germline, CDR1 is LNHDA and CDR2 is SQIVND (reference sequence).

The chain joins TRBV10-3 to TRBJ2-3; 12 bases fit TRBD2. After removal of 3 bases from V and 6 bases from J, the junction contained 7 bases not matched to a gene. The length of the CDR3 is 16 residues. Germline V gene sequence: CDR1 ENHRY, CDR2 SYGVKD. The CDR3 is CAISDRLAGGFDTQYF. CDR3 nucleotide sequence: TGTGCCATCAGTGATCGTCTAGCGGGAGGGTTTGATACGCAGTATTTT.

This sequence joins TRBV7-9 and TRBJ2-1; a weak D match, TRBD2 (5 bases). V lost 11 bases, J lost 2 bases, and 13 bases lay in between. Germline loops: CDR1 SEHNR, CDR2 FQNEAQ (reference sequence). This CDR3 is built from 13 residues. CDR3 in amino acids: CAATRLPYNEQFF. As DNA, the CDR3 is TGTGCCGCAACGAGACTACCCTACAATGAGCAGTTCTTC.

The chain joins TRBV4-1 to TRBJ2-7; weak D call: TRBD2 (5 bases). V was clipped by 0 bases and J by 2 bases, with 14 bases between them. The CDR3 has 16 residues. Germline V gene data show CDR1 as MGHRA and CDR2 as YSYEKL. In DNA, the CDR3 is TGCGCCAGCAGCCAAGAGCGGGCGTCCGAACCCTACGAGCAGTACTTC. Translating gives CASSQERASEPYEQYF.

In this sample, this clonotype turned up many times. The V gene is TRBV27, the J gene TRBJ2-6, with unresolved D. Germline CDR1 reads MNHEY; CDR2 reads SMNVEV (reference sequence). The CDR3 loop spans 14 amino acids. V lost 2 bases, J lost 0 bases, and 2 bases lay in between. The chain's CDR3 is CASSLSSGANVLTF. In nucleotides, the CDR3 is TGTGCCAGCAGTTTAAGCTCTGGGGCCAACGTCCTGACTTTC.

This clonotype was seen a few times. The J gene is TRBJ2-2, the V gene TRBV7-9; no clear D. Germline V gene lookup returns CDR1 SEHNR and CDR2 FQNEAQ (reference sequence). V was pared by 1 base and J by 2 bases, with 8 bases between. This CDR3 contains 15 residues. CDR3 amino acids: CASSLEPSNTGELFF. CDR3 DNA: TGTGCCAGCAGCTTAGAACCATCTAACACCGGGGAGCTGTTTTTT.

V is TRBV20-1 and J is TRBJ2-1, with 13 positions matching TRBD2. The CDR3 has 16 residues. The germline V gene encodes CDR1 DFQATT and CDR2 SNEGSKA (reference sequence). The J segment lost 4 bases and the V segment lost 4 bases, leaving 7 bases of the junction unmatched. CDR3 bases: TGCAGTGCTAAAAACCTGGGACTAGCGGGGTACAATGAGCAGTTCTTC. Translating it yields CSAKNLGLAGYNEQFF.

This clonotype showed up just a few times. The genes are TRBV11-2 and TRBJ2-5, with TRBD2 matching over 9 bases. The V segment lost 2 bases and the J segment 3 bases; nucleotides outside the gene matches: 7. CDR3 size: 16 residues. Germline V gene sequence: CDR1 SGHAT, CDR2 FQNNGV. CDR3 loop: CASSLFGREGEETQYF. In DNA, the CDR3 is TGTGCCAGCAGCTTATTTGGGCGGGAGGGCGAAGAGACCCAGTACTTC.

This clonotype has at least ten counts. The J gene is TRBJ1-4, the V gene TRBV18; D gene uncertain. The V end was cut by 2 bases, the J end by 6 bases, with 10 bases between. The CDR3 loop spans 14 amino acids. CDR1 and CDR2 from the germline V gene are KGHSH and LQKENI. This CDR3 reads CASSPTAVDEKLFF. The CDR3 DNA reads as TGTGCCAGCTCACCAACAGCAGTTGATGAAAAACTGTTTTTT.